The rows below give T cell receptor beta chains drawn from one sample of a study of spatial heterogeneity in lung cancer. TCRdb used MiXCR to reprocess the 5' RACE reads, holding one entry per CDR3 protein. Of tens of thousands of distinct CDR3 sequences listed, approximately 19% are singletons. Specimen: PBMCs, collected at follow-up. These receptors all stem from a male donor with early-stage non-small cell lung cancer. Both conserved end residues are part of each CDR3. The D gene is left open where the match is weak. Rows give clone size only sometimes, using once, few, many, or a class for an expanded clone.

j_call v_call d_call clone_size cdr3_aa cdr3_nt
TRBJ2-1 TRBV19 NA few CASSARTGMNNNEQFF TGTGCCAGTAGTGCGAGAACAGGGATGAATAACAATGAGCAGTTCTTC
TRBJ1-1 TRBV6-4 NA NA CVSRQDFLNTEAFF TGTGTCAGCCGTCAGGACTTCCTGAACACTGAAGCTTTCTTT
TRBJ1-1 TRBV7-8 NA few CASSLDTNTEAFF TGTGCCAGCAGCTTAGATACCAACACTGAAGCTTTCTTT
TRBJ2-7 TRBV11-2 NA NA CASSLGRATYEQYF TGTGCCAGCAGCTTAGGCAGAGCCACCTACGAGCAGTACTTC
TRBJ1-5 TRBV12-3/TRBV12-4 NA NA CASTYRGNQPQHF TGTGCCAGCACCTACAGGGGCAATCAGCCCCAGCATTTT
TRBJ2-1 TRBV7-8 NA few CASSLVGGQNSYNEQFF TGTGCCAGCAGCTTAGTAGGAGGCCAAAACTCCTACAATGAGCAGTTCTTC
TRBJ1-6 TRBV6-5 NA few CASSYGQGLGSPLHF TGTGCCAGCAGTTACGGGCAGGGCCTGGGTTCACCCCTCCACTTT
TRBJ2-3 TRBV18 NA NA CASSRQERPTDTQYF TGTGCCAGCTCACGACAGGAGCGGCCCACAGATACGCAGTATTTT
TRBJ2-1 TRBV5-6 TRBD1 many CASSYQTGGGEQFF TGTGCCAGCAGCTACCAGACAGGGGGCGGTGAGCAGTTCTTC
TRBJ2-5 TRBV3-1 TRBD2 NA CASRLSSGGTQETQYF TGTGCCAGCAGGCTTTCTAGCGGGGGAACTCAAGAGACCCAGTACTTC
TRBJ1-1 TRBV7-9 NA once CASSRHQNTEAFF TGTGCCAGCAGCCGACATCAGAACACTGAAGCTTTCTTT
TRBJ1-3 TRBV7-3 NA few CASSLTPHSGNTIYF TGTGCCAGCAGCTTAACTCCCCACTCTGGAAACACCATATATTTT
TRBJ1-4 TRBV30 NA NA CAWSPTRTDEKLFF TGTGCCTGGAGTCCCACTCGGACAGATGAAAAACTGTTTTTT
TRBJ1-2 TRBV6-6 TRBD1 NA CASSQNRGGYGYTF TGTGCCAGCAGTCAAAACAGGGGGGGCTATGGCTACACCTTC
TRBJ2-7 TRBV7-3 TRBD2 NA CASSLKAGEAEQYF TGTGCCAGCAGCTTAAAAGCGGGAGAGGCCGAGCAGTACTTC
TRBJ2-2 TRBV9 TRBD2 NA CASSVDSGGNTGELFF TGTGCCAGCAGCGTAGACAGCGGGGGGAACACCGGGGAGCTGTTTTTT
TRBJ2-5 TRBV4-3 NA many CASSQDGEETQYF TGCGCCAGCAGCCAAGATGGGGAAGAGACCCAGTACTTC
TRBJ2-1 TRBV7-2 NA few CASSLLTRDNEQFF TGTGCCAGCAGCTTATTAACGAGGGACAATGAGCAGTTCTTC
TRBJ1-5 TRBV27 NA NA CASSFQGRNQPQHF TGTGCCAGCAGTTTCCAGGGAAGGAATCAGCCCCAGCATTTT
TRBJ1-4 TRBV2 NA many CASSGSGNEKLFF TGTGCCAGCAGTGGGAGCGGTAATGAAAAACTGTTTTTT
TRBJ1-2 TRBV27 NA NA CASSMDSLFGARGYTF TGTGCCAGCAGTATGGACAGTCTCTTCGGCGCTAGAGGCTACACCTTC
TRBJ1-6 TRBV4-1 TRBD1 NA CASSQSPDRSSYNSPLHF TGCGCCAGCAGCCAATCCCCGGACAGGAGCTCCTATAATTCACCCCTCCACTTT